This entry lists 20 T cell receptor beta chains sequenced from one sample in a study of early T cells in non-severe SARS-CoV-2 infection. MiXCR, run by TCRdb on the 5' RACE reads, gives a single entry per CDR3 protein. The sample lists tens of thousands of distinct CDR3 sequences, less than 8.5% occurring once. Sequencing used whole blood. Every receptor here comes from an adult who was a healthcare worker with PCR-confirmed SARS-CoV-2 infection or an uninfected control (not recorded which).

This clonotype was seen a few times. The chain links TRBV29-1 to TRBJ2-7; D ambiguous. Germline-derived CDR1 and CDR2 are SQVTM and ANQGSEA. Trimming pared 5 bases from V and 1 base from J, leaving 12 bases between. This CDR3 is built from 13 residues. CDR3 protein: CSVLTGTSYEQYF. Written as DNA, the CDR3 is TGCAGCGTTTTAACCGGTACGTCCTACGAGCAGTACTTC.

CDR3 DNA: TGTGCCAGCAAAAGCGGACAGGGTTACACTGAAGCTTTCTTT. It is translated as CASKSGQGYTEAFF. The chain is built from TRBV28 and TRBJ1-1, with 8 bases lining up with TRBD1. CDR3 length: 14 amino acids. After removal of 7 bases from V and 3 bases from J, the junction contained 7 bases not matched to a gene. Germline CDR1 reads MDHEN; CDR2 reads SYDVKM.

CDR3 coding DNA: TGTGCCAGCAGTCCCCCGGGGACAGGGTTATCCTACGAGCAGTACTTC. Its protein product is CASSPPGTGLSYEQYF. This chain connects TRBV12-3 or TRBV12-4 to TRBJ2-7; 9 positions match TRBD1. The CDR3 is 16 amino acids. V shed 5 bases and J 1 base; nucleotides not matched to a gene: 9.

This clonotype appeared many times. The CDR3 is CASSLRGYSSTDTQYF. In DNA form, the CDR3 reads TGTGCCAGCAGTTTGAGGGGCTACTCTAGCACAGATACGCAGTATTTT. The chain employs TRBV28 and TRBJ2-3, with D perhaps being TRBD1 or TRBD2 (5 bases each). Germline-derived CDR1 and CDR2 are MDHEN and SYDVKM. CDR3 size: 16 residues. V lost 3 bases, J lost 0 bases, and 13 bases lay in between.

This clonotype was found many times. The CDR3 here is CASSNVNYGYTF. The DNA for the CDR3 is TGTGCCAGCAGCAATGTAAACTATGGCTACACCTTC. The chain has TRBV11-2 and TRBJ1-2; D uncertain. In germline, CDR1 is SGHAT, CDR2 FQNNGV. This CDR3 has 12 amino acids. Trimming took off 5 bases at V and 2 bases at J, with 6 bases between the two ends.

Many counts were recorded for this clonotype. The V call is TRBV27, the J call TRBJ1-1, with 7 bases lining up with TRBD1. Germline CDR1 and CDR2: MNHEY and SMNVEV (reference sequence). This CDR3 is 12 amino acids long. J gave up 4 bases and V 8 bases, and 4 bases lay outside the gene matches. The CDR3 spells CASGNRGTEAFF. The CDR3, as DNA: TGTGCCAGCGGGAACAGGGGCACTGAAGCTTTCTTT.

This clonotype was seen many times. V gene TRBV2 combines with J gene TRBJ2-7; D is possibly TRBD2 (5 bases). Germline V gene data show CDR1 as SNHLY and CDR2 as FYNNEI. This CDR3 comprises 11 residues. V dropped 4 bases and J dropped 4 bases, with 5 bases sitting between them. The DNA of the CDR3 is TGTGCCAGCAGTGGGGAGTACGAGCAGTACTTC. Amino acids: CASSGEYEQYF.

The CDR3 spells CSADRDPNTEAFF. The CDR3 DNA reads TGCAGCGCGGACAGGGATCCCAACACTGAAGCTTTCTTT. The chain employs TRBV20-1 and TRBJ1-1; 8 positions match TRBD1. This CDR3 is built from 13 residues. Germline CDR1 DFQATT, CDR2 SNEGSKA (reference sequence).

This clonotype was observed at least ten times. This chain connects TRBV7-2 to TRBJ2-2; D perhaps matches TRBD2 (6 bases). CDR1 is SGHTA, CDR2 FQGNSA, per germline. The CDR3 has 15 residues. The germline V and J ends were trimmed by 5 bases and 4 bases, with 14 bases remaining between them. The CDR3 here is CASSPAEGRTGELFF. CDR3 bases: TGTGCCAGCAGCCCGGCGGAGGGACGCACCGGGGAGCTGTTTTTT.

This clonotype has a count of ten or more. The gene calls are TRBV6-2 or TRBV6-3 and TRBJ1-5; D possibly corresponds to TRBD1 (5 bases). CDR3 length equals 16 residues. V was pared by 4 bases and J by 0 bases, with 13 bases between. The germline V gene encodes CDR1 MNHEY and CDR2 SVGEGT. CDR3 protein: CASSFPRQNSNQPQHF. CDR3 DNA sequence: TGTGCCAGCAGTTTCCCACGACAGAATAGCAATCAGCCCCAGCATTTT.

This clonotype was detected a few times. The chain uses TRBV3-1 and TRBJ2-1; a possible D gene is TRBD1 (6 bases). Germline values: CDR1 LGHDT, CDR2 YNNKEL (reference sequence). Trimming removed 7 bases at V and 9 bases at J, with 16 bases between. This CDR3 has 13 residues. CDR3 region: CASTNRESGEQFF. CDR3 nucleotide sequence: TGTGCCAGCACCAACAGGGAAAGCGGTGAGCAGTTCTTC.

The J gene is TRBJ1-2, the V gene TRBV6-2 or TRBV6-3; D perhaps matches TRBD1 (6 bases). The V end was cut by 2 bases, the J end by 3 bases, with 13 bases between. Germline CDR1 reads MNHEY; CDR2 reads SVGEGT. CDR3 length: 15 amino acids. DNA for the CDR3: TGTGCCAGCAGTTACCGGCAGGGGCTTTACTATGGCTACACCTTC. It encodes CASSYRQGLYYGYTF.

This clonotype was seen more than once but under ten times. The chain links TRBV10-3 to TRBJ1-1; D gene ambiguous. The ends were cut back, 2 bases at V and 8 bases at J, with 15 bases in the middle. The CDR3 sequence is 14 residues long. Germline loops: CDR1 ENHRY, CDR2 SYGVKD. In DNA, the CDR3 is TGTGCCATCAGTGAGGTTGGGGAAACCGTAGAAGCTTTCTTT. Its protein is CAISEVGETVEAFF.

In this sample, this clonotype turned up many times. V is TRBV5-5 and J is TRBJ1-5; D not certain. This CDR3 has 14 amino acids. Germline loops: CDR1 SGHKS, CDR2 YYEKEE (reference sequence). V dropped 2 bases and J dropped 3 bases, with 9 bases sitting between them. The CDR3, as DNA: TGTGCCAGCAGCTTTCCGCAGCCCAATCAGCCCCAGCATTTT. Translating gives CASSFPQPNQPQHF.

This clonotype was observed many times. This chain joins TRBV6-6 and TRBJ2-7; 11 nucleotides align to TRBD2. With 1 base clipped from V and 1 base from J, the junction kept 6 bases outside the gene matches. The germline gives CDR1 MNHNY, CDR2 SVGAGI (reference sequence). The CDR3 has 17 amino acids. The CDR3 here is CASSYWATSGKSYEQYF. The CDR3 DNA reads TGTGCCAGCAGTTACTGGGCGACTAGCGGGAAGTCCTACGAGCAGTACTTC.

In this sample, this clonotype turned up a few times. The CDR3 bases are TGCGCCAGCAGCTTGGATGGCACTGAAGCTTTCTTT. Encoded protein: CASSLDGTEAFF. The V call is TRBV5-1, the J call TRBJ1-1; no clear D. V lost 0 bases and J 4 bases, leaving 4 bases between the germline ends. The length of the CDR3 is 12 residues. Germline V gives CDR1 SGHRS, CDR2 YFSETQ.

This clonotype was counted at least ten times. This sequence joins TRBV9 and TRBJ2-3; 8 bases map to TRBD1. This CDR3 contains 16 residues. V trimming: 4 bases; J trimming: 2 bases; junction bases outside the gene matches: 9. Germline V gene lookup returns CDR1 SGDLS and CDR2 YYNGEE. In DNA form, the CDR3 reads TGTGCCAGCAGCCTACTGACAGGGGTCCTCACAGATACGCAGTATTTT. Residues: CASSLLTGVLTDTQYF.

This rearrangement joins TRBV29-1 to TRBJ1-2, with unresolved D. Looked up from germline, CDR1 is SQVTM and CDR2 is ANQGSEA. V was trimmed by 2 bases and J by 8 bases, leaving 9 bases between them. This CDR3 has 11 residues. The chain's CDR3 is CSVERRGGYTF. DNA of the CDR3: TGCAGCGTTGAAAGGCGGGGAGGCTACACCTTC.

The chain recombines TRBV7-9 with TRBJ1-2, with D unresolved. The V end lost 0 bases, the J end lost 1 base, and 6 bases lay between the germline ends. This CDR3 contains 14 residues. Germline CDR1 is SEHNR and CDR2 is FQNEAQ (reference sequence). In DNA form, the CDR3 reads TGTGCCAGCAGCTTAGCAGGGAATAACTATGGCTACACCTTC. It is translated as CASSLAGNNYGYTF. Looking up the rest from reference TRBV7-9 and TRBJ1-2 gives the full variable domain: DTGVSQNPRHKITKRGQNVTFRCDPISEHNRLYWYRQTLGQGPEFLTYFQNEAQLEKSRLLSDRFSAERPKGSFSTLEIQRTEQGDSAMYLCASSLAGNNYGYTFGSGTRLTVV.

The chain couples TRBV20-1 to TRBJ2-7, with D possibly matching TRBD2 (6 bases). Germline CDR1 DFQATT, CDR2 SNEGSKA (reference sequence). The germline V and J ends were trimmed by 7 bases and 9 bases, with 22 bases remaining between them. The CDR3 runs to 13 residues. In DNA, the CDR3 is TGCAGTGGCAGCGGGCAGGGTGTCTATGGGCAGTACTTC. This encodes CSGSGQGVYGQYF.